A single T cell receptor beta chain is shown here with its context. Its binding antigen is unknown. The input lacks base qualities; no much larger clone sits a single base away. This sample is part of a study of cytomegalovirus exposure and HLA in healthy donors (dated by TCRdb to the late 2010s). In terms of the full investigation: The 650 to 750 repertoires of the first cohort and the 110 or so validation repertoires were produced on the same platform, according to a later analysis. High-throughput TCR immunosequencing, statistical association of individual TCRs with disease status, and machine learning were combined to predict cytomegalovirus infection status. Along with the roughly 700-subject first cohort, a separate validation cohort of over 90 different subjects was used. The aim of the study was to test whether cataloging public T cell receptors could identify signatures of past pathogen exposure.

On the study overall, not on this receptor specifically: A later analysis had no HLA typing for the validation cohort, so co-occurrence there was scored across all 110 or so repertoires. Three of the identified cytomegalovirus-associated TCR beta chains were confirmed in vitro to be specific for cytomegalovirus antigens. According to the authors, the approach could potentially be generalized to other disease states and immunological phenotypes. In both the original and validation cohorts, the classifier was reported to diagnose cytomegalovirus status with high specificity and sensitivity. Most TCR sequences were seen in very few donors, while some public TCRs were found in many individuals. Subsequent analysis determined that TCRs grouped into clusters in the first cohort also showed a tendency toward co-occurrence across the 90 to 150 validation repertoires, and 94% of cluster scores exceeded 0. The study listed around 160 TCR beta chains as associated with cytomegalovirus.

The library was built by means of the immunoSEQ multiplex PCR assay. The authors processed their data as follows. A statistical classification framework was developed to diagnose cytomegalovirus status using the catalog of TCR beta chain sequences. Entries here come from immuneACCESS through TCRdb and include only in-frame sequences with V and J called. Some clones fail to appear in such tables; in the studies checked, an unresolved V gene covers under half of the shortfall, and the cause of the remainder is unknown. V, J and clone size reflect that table, while D and trimming were determined from the DNA. For this sample the table gives more than 140,000 clones, of which about 89% were detected only once. Around 3.4% of the sample is in the top ten clones. A distance of 5 bases separates the germline ends of V and J, which lose 2 bases and 2 bases respectively. CDR1 MNHEY and CDR2 SVGAGI were looked up in the germline V gene. The CDR3, cysteine through phenylalanine, is 13 amino acids long. The kept DNA is CDR3 alone, 39 bases in frame from the first base.

The donors were included in the validation cohort of 130 or so subjects, a group kept apart from the roughly 700-subject first cohort. The TCR sequence derives from a woman between 18 and 30 years old in good health and CMV-seropositive. Sequenced material: PBMCs. Recombination linked TRBV6-5 to TRBJ2-3, with the D gene not confidently named. The DNA reads TGTGCCAGCAGTTACGTATCCACAGATACGCAGTATTTT. Its amino acids are CASSYVSTDTQYF.